This TCR beta chain was identified during a study of PD-L1 blockade in urothelial cancer. The time point denotes: pretreatment peripheral blood. Each PCR reaction had synthetic TCR analog templates spiked into it. Generated by immunoSEQ multiplex PCR, the TCRdb table keeps only in-frame clones and is missing some. Here the sample spans about 85,000 clones, over 65% being singletons. The CDR3 totals 13 residues. V was pared by 5 bases and J by 5 bases, with 12 bases between. Germline-derived CDR1 and CDR2 are MNHEY and SMNVEV (reference sequence). The sample was PBMCs, taken around atezolizumab (anti-PD-L1) treatment. V is TRBV27 and J is TRBJ2-5; the D gene is possibly TRBD1 (7 bases). The receptor was isolated from a man between 60 and 75 years old with urothelial cancer. CDR3 sequence reads: CASSGQGGETQYF. For the CDR3, the DNA is TGTGCCAGCAGTGGGCAGGGGGGTGAGACCCAGTACTTC.